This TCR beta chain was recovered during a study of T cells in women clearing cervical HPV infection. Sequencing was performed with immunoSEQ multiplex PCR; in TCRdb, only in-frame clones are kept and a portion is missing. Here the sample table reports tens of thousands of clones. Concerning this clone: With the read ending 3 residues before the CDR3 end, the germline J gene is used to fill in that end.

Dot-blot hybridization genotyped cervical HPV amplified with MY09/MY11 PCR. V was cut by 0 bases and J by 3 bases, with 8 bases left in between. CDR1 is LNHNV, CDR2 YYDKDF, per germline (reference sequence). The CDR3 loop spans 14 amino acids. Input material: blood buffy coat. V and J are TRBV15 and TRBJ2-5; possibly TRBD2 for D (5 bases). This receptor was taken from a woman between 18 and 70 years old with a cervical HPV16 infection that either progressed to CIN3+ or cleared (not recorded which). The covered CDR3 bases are TGTGCCACCAGCAGAGATAACGGGGAAGAGACC. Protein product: CATSRDNGEET. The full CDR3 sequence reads CATSRDNGEETQYF.